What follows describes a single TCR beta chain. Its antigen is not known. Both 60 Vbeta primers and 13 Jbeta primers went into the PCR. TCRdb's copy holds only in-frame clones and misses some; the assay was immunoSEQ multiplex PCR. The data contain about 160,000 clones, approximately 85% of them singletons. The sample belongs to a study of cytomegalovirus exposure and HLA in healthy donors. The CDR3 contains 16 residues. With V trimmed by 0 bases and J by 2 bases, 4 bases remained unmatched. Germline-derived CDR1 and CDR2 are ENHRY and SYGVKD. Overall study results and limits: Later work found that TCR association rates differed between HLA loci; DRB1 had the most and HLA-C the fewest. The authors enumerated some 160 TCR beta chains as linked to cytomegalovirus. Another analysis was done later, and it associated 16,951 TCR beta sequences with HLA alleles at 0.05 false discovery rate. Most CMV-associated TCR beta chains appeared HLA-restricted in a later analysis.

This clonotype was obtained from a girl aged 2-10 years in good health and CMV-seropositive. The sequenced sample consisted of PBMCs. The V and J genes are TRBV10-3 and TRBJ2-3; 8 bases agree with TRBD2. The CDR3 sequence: CAISESRAGATDTQYF. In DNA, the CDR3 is TGTGCCATCAGTGAGTCGAGAGCGGGAGCCACAGATACGCAGTATTTT.